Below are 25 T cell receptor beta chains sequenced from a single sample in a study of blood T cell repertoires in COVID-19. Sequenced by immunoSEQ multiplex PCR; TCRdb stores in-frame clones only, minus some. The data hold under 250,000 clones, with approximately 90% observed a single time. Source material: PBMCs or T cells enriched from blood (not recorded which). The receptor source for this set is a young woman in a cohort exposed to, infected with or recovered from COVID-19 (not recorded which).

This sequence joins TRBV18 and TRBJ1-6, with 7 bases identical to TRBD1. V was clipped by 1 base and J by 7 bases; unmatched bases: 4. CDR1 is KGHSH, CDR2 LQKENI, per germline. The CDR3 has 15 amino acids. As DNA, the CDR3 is TGTGCCAGCTCACCACGGCAGGGGGAAAATTCACCCCTCCACTTT. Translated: CASSPRQGENSPLHF.

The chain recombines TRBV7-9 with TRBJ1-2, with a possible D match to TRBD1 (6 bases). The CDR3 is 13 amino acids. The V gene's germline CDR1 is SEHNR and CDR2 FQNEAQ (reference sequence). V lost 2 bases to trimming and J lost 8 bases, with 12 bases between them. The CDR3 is CASSLPGAGGYTF. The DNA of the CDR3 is TGTGCCAGCAGCTTACCAGGGGCTGGGGGCTACACCTTC.

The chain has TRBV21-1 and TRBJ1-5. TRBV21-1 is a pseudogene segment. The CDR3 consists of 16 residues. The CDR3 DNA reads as TGTGCCAGCAGCAGGGAGGTTCCGAGGCTCGTCCAGCCCCAGCATTTT. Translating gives CASSREVPRLVQPQHF.

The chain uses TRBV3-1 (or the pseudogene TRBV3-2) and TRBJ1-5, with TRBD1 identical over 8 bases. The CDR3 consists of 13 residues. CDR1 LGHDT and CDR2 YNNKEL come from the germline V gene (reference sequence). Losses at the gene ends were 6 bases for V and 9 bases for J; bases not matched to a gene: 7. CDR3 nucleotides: TGTGCCAGCAGTCGGGACAGGCGTTGGCCCCAGCATTTT. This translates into CASSRDRRWPQHF.

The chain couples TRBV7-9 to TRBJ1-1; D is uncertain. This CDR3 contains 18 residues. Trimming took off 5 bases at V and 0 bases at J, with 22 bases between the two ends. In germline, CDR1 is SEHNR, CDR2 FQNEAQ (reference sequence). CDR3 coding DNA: TGTGCCAGCAGCCCCCCCCGGAGACGCCAGGACTTGAACACTGAAGCTTTCTTT. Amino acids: CASSPPRRRQDLNTEAFF.

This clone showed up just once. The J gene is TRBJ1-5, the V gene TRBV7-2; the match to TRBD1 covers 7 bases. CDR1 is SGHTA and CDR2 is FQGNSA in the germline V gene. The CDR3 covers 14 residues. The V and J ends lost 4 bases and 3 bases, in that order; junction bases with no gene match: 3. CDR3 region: CASSSGTVNQPQHF. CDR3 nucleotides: TGTGCCAGCAGCTCCGGGACAGTCAATCAGCCCCAGCATTTT.

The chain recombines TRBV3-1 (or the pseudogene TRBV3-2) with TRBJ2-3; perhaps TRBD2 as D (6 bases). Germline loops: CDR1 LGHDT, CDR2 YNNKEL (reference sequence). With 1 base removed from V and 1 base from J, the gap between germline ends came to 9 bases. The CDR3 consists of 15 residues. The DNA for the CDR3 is TGTGCCAGCAGCCAAGCGGGGGACGGCACAGATACGCAGTATTTT. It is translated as CASSQAGDGTDTQYF.

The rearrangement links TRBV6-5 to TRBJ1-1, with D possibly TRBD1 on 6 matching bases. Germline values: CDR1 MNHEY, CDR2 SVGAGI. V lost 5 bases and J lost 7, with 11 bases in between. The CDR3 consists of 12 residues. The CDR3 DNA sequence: TGTGCCAGCAGTACAGGGCTAAATGAAGCTTTCTTT. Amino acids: CASSTGLNEAFF.

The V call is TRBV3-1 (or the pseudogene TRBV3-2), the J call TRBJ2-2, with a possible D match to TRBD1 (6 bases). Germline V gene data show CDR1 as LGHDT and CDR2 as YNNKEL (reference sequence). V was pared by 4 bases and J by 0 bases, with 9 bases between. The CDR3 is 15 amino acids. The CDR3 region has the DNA TGTGCCAGCAGCCTGGGACACGCGAACACCGGGGAGCTGTTTTTT. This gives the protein CASSLGHANTGELFF.

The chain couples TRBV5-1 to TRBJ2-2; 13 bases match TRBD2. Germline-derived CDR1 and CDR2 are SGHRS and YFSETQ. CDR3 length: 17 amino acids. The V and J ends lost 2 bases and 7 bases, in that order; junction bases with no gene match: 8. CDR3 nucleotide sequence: TGCGCCAGCAGCTTCAACCAGGGACTAGCGGGGATCGGGGAGCTGTTTTTT. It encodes CASSFNQGLAGIGELFF.

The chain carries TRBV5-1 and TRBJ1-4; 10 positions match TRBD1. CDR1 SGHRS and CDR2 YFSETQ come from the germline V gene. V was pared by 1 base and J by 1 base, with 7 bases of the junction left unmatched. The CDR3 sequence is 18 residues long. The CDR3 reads CASSLRTGGVVTNEKLFF. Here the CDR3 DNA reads TGCGCCAGCAGCTTGAGGACAGGGGGTGTTGTAACTAATGAAAAACTGTTTTTT.

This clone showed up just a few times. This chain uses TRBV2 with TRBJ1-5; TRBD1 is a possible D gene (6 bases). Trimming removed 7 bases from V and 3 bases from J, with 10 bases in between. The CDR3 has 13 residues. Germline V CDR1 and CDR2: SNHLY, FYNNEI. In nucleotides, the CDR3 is TGTGCCAGCACCCGGGACACCAATCAGCCCCAGCATTTT. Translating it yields CASTRDTNQPQHF.

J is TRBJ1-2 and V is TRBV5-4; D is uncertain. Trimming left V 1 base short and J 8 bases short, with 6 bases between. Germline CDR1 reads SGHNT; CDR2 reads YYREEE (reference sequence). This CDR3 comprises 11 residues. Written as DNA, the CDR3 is TGTGCCAGCAGCTTGTTAAGCGGCTACACCTTC. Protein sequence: CASSLLSGYTF.

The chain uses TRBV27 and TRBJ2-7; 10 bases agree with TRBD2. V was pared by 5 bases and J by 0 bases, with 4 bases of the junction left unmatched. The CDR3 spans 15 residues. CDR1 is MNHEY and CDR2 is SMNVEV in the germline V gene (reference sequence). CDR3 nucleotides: TGTGCCAGCAGTGCCGGACTAGCGGTCTCCTACGAGCAGTACTTC. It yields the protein CASSAGLAVSYEQYF.

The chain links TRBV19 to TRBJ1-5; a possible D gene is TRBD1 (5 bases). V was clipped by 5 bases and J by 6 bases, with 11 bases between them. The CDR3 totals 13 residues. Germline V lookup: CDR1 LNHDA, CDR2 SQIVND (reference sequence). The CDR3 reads CASSARTIQPQHF. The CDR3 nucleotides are TGTGCCAGTAGTGCGCGGACAATTCAGCCCCAGCATTTT.

The CDR3 sequence: CASSLDGQGGEKLFF. In nucleotides, the CDR3 is TGTGCCAGCAGCTTAGACGGACAGGGGGGTGAAAAACTGTTTTTT. The chain employs TRBV11-2 and TRBJ1-4; 10 bases align to TRBD1. The germline gives CDR1 SGHAT, CDR2 FQNNGV. V shed 0 bases, J shed 7 bases, and the junction held 2 bases outside the gene matches. This CDR3 spans 15 amino acids. Full variable domain (rest looked up from reference TRBV11-2 and TRBJ1-4): EAGVAQSPRYKIIEKRQSVAFWCNPISGHATLYWYQQILGQGPKLLIQFQNNGVVDDSQLPKDRFSAERLKGVDSTLKIQPAKLEDSAVYLCASSLDGQGGEKLFFGSGTQLSVL.

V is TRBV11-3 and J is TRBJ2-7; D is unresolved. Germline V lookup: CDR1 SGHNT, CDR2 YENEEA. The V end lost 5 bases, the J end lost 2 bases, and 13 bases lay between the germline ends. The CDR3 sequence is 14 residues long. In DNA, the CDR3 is TGTGCCAGCAGCCCTCGGTCTATCCCCTACGAGCAGTACTTC. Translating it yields CASSPRSIPYEQYF.

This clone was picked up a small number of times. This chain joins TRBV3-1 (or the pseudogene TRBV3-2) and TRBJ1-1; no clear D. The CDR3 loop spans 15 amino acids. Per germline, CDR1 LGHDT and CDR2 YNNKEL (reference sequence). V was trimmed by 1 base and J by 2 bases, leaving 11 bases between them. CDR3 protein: CASSQASRYNTEAFF. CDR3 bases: TGTGCCAGCAGCCAAGCCTCCAGATACAACACTGAAGCTTTCTTT.

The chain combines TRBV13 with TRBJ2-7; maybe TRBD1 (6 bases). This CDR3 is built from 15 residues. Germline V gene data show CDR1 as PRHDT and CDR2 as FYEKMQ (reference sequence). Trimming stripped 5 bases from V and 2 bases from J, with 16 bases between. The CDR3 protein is CASSPQAGAPYEQYF. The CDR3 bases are TGTGCCAGCAGCCCCCAGGCAGGGGCACCCTACGAGCAGTACTTC.

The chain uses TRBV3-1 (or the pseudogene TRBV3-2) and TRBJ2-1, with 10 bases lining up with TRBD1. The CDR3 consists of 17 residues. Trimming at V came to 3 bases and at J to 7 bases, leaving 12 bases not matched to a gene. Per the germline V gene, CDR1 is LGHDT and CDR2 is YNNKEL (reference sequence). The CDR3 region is CASSHIRDRGFGNEQFF. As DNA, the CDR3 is TGTGCCAGCAGCCATATCCGGGACAGGGGATTCGGAAATGAGCAGTTCTTC.

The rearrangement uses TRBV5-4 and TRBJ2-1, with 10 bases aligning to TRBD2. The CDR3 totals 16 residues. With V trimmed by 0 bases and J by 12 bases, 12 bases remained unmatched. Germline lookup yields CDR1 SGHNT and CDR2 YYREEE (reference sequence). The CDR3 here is CASSLGLAGELGGQFF. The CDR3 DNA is TGTGCCAGCAGCTTGGGACTAGCGGGTGAACTCGGTGGGCAGTTCTTC.

The CDR3 bases are TGTGCCAGTAGTCCTCCGCGGACAGGCCTCACCGGGGAGCTGTTTTTT. Its translation: CASSPPRTGLTGELFF. V is TRBV19 and J is TRBJ2-2; 7 positions agree with TRBD1. Germline CDR1 and CDR2: LNHDA and SQIVND (reference sequence). Trimming at V came to 5 bases and at J to 4 bases, leaving 10 bases not matched to a gene. The CDR3 runs 16 residues.

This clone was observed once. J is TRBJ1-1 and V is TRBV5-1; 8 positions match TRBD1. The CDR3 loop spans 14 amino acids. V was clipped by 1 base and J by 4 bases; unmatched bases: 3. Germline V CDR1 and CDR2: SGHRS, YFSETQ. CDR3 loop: CASSLSTGGTEAFF. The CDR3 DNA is TGCGCCAGCAGCTTGTCAACAGGGGGCACTGAAGCTTTCTTT.

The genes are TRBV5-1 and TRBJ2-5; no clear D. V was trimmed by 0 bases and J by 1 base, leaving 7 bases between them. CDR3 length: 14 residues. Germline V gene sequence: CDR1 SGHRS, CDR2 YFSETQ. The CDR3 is CASSLVLRQETQYF. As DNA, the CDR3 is TGCGCCAGCAGCTTGGTGTTGCGCCAAGAGACCCAGTACTTC. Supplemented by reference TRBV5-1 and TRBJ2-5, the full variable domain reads KAGVTQTPRYLIKTRGQQVTLSCSPISGHRSVSWYQQTPGQGLQFLFEYFSETQRNKGNFPGRFSGRQFSNSRSEMNVSTLELGDSALYLCASSLVLRQETQYFGPGTRLLVL.

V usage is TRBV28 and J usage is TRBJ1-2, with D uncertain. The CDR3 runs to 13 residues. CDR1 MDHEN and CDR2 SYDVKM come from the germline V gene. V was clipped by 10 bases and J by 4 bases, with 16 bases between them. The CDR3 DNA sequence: TGTGCCATTCGGGAGGGCCGCTCCTATGGCTACACCTTC. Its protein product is CAIREGRSYGYTF.